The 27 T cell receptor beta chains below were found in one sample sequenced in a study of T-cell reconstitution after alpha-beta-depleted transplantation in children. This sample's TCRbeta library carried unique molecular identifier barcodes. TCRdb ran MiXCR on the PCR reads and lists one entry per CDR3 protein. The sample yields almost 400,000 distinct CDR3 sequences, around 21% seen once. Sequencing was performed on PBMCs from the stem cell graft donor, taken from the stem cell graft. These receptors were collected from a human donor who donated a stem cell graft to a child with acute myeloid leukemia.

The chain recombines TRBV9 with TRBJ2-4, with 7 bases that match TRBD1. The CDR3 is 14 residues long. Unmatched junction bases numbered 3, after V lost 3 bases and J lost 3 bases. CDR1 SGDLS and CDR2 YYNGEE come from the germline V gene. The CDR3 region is CASSASGGKNIQYF. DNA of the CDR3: TGTGCCAGCAGCGCCTCAGGGGGCAAAAACATTCAGTACTTC.

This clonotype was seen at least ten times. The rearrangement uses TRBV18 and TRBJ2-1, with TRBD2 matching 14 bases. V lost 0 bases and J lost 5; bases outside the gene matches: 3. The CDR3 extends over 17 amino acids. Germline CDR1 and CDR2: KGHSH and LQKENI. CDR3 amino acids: CASSPPRLAGGDNEQFF. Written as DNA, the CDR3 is TGTGCCAGCTCACCACCCCGACTAGCGGGAGGGGACAATGAGCAGTTCTTC.

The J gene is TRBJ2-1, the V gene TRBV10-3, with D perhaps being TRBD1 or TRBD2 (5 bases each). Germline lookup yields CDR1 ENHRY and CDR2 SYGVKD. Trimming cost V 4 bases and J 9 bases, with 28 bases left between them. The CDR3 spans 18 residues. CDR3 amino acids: CAISVLRESGRSRGEQFF. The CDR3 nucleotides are TGTGCCATCAGTGTTCTCAGGGAATCGGGACGTTCAAGAGGTGAGCAGTTCTTC.

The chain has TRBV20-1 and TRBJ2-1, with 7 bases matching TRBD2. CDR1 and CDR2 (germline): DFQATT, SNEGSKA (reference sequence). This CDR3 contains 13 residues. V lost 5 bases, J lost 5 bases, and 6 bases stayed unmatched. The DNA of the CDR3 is TGCAGTGCTCCCTCTAGCGGACACAATGAGCAGTTCTTC. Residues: CSAPSSGHNEQFF.

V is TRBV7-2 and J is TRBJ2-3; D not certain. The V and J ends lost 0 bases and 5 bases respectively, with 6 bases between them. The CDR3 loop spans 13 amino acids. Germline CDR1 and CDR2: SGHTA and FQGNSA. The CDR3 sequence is CASSLAGLDTQYF. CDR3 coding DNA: TGTGCCAGCAGCTTAGCAGGTTTAGATACGCAGTATTTT.

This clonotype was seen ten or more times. This CDR3 reads CSVSTSGRETQYF. CDR3 nucleotide sequence: TGCAGTGTATCGACTAGCGGGAGGGAGACCCAGTACTTC. The chain employs TRBV20-1 and TRBJ2-5, with 13 bases identical to TRBD2. From germline, CDR1 is DFQATT and CDR2 SNEGSKA (reference sequence). This CDR3 spans 13 amino acids. Losses at the gene ends were 7 bases for V and 5 bases for J; bases not matched to a gene: 4.

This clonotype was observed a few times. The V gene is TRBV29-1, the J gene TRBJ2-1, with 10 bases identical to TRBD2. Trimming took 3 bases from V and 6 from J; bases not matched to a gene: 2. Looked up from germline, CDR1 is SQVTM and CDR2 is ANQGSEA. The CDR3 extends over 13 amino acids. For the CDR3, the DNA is TGCAGCGTTGATCGGACTAGCGGCAATGAGCAGTTCTTC. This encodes CSVDRTSGNEQFF.

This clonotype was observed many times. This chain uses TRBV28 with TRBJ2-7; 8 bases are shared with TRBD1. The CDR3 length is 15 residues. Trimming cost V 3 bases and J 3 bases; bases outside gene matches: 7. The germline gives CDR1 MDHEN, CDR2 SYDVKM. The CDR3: CASSFGSGGVYEQYF. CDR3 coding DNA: TGTGCCAGCAGTTTTGGGTCAGGGGGCGTCTACGAGCAGTACTTC.

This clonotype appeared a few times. The CDR3 loop is CASSQDSEQYF. As DNA, the CDR3 is TGTGCCAGCAGCCAAGATAGCGAGCAGTACTTC. This chain connects TRBV4-2 to TRBJ2-7; no clear D gene. The germline CDR1 and CDR2 sequences are LGHNA and YNFKEQ. V shed 0 bases and J shed 6 bases, with 3 bases lying between them. This CDR3 contains 11 residues.

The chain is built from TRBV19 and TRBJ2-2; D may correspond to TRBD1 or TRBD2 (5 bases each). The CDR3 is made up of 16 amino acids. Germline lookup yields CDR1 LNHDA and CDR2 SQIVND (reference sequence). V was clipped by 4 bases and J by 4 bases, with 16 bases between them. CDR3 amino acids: CASSTRWGEGTGELFF. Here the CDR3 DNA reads TGTGCCAGTAGTACCCGGTGGGGCGAGGGCACCGGGGAGCTGTTTTTT. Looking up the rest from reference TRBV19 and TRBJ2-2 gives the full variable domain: DGGITQSPKYLFRKEGQNVTLSCEQNLNHDAMYWYRQDPGQGLRLIYYSQIVNDFQKGDIAEGYSVSREKKESFPLTVTSAQKNPTAFYLCASSTRWGEGTGELFFGEGSRLTVL.

The chain's CDR3 is CASRLTRDNTGELFF. The CDR3 region has the DNA TGTGCCAGCAGATTGACAAGGGATAACACCGGGGAGCTGTTTTTT. V gene TRBV12-3 or TRBV12-4 combines with J gene TRBJ2-2; D is unclear. There are 15 residues in the CDR3. Trimming took 6 bases from V and 2 from J, leaving 13 bases between them.

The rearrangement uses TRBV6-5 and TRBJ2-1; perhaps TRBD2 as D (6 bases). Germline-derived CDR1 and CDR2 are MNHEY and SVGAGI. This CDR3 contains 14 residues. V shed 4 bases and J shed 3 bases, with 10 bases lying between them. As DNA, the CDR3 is TGTGCCAGCAGTTCCCGGGACTTCTACAATGAGCAGTTCTTC. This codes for CASSSRDFYNEQFF.

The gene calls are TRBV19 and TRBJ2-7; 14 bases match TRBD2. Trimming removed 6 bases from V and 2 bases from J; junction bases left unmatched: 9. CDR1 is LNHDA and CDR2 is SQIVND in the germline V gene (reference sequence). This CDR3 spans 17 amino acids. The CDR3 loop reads CASRRLAGGLPPYEQYF. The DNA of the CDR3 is TGTGCCAGTAGAAGACTAGCGGGAGGGCTTCCCCCCTACGAGCAGTACTTC.

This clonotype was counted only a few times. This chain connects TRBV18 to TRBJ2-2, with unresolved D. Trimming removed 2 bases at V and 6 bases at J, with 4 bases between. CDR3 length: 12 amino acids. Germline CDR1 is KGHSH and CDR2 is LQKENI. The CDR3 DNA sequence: TGTGCCAGCTCACCAGTCGCCGGGGAGCTGTTTTTT. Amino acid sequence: CASSPVAGELFF. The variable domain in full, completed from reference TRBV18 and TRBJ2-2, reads NAGVMQNPRHLVRRRGQEARLRCSPMKGHSHVYWYRQLPEEGLKFMVYLQKENIIDESGMPKERFSAEFPKEGPSILRIQQVVRGDSAAYFCASSPVAGELFFGEGSRLTVL.

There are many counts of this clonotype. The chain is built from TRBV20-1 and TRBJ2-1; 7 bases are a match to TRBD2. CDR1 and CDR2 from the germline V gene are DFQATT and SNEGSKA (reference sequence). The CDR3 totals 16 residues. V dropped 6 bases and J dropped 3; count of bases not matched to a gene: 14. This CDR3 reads CSAESGVAGNYNEQFF. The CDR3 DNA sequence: TGCAGTGCGGAGAGTGGGGTAGCGGGTAACTACAATGAGCAGTTCTTC.

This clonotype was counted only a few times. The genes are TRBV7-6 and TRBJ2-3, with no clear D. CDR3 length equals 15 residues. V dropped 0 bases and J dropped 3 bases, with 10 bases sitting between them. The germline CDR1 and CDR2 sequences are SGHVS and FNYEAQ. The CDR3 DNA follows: TGTGCCAGCAGCTTAGCAGATTTTTTGACAGATACGCAGTATTTT. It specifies CASSLADFLTDTQYF.

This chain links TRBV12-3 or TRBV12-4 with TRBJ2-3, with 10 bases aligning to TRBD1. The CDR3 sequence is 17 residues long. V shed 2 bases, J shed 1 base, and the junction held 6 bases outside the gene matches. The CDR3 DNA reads TGTGCCAGCAGTTTATTCTCCGGACAGGGGGGCACAGATACGCAGTATTTT. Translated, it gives CASSLFSGQGGTDTQYF.

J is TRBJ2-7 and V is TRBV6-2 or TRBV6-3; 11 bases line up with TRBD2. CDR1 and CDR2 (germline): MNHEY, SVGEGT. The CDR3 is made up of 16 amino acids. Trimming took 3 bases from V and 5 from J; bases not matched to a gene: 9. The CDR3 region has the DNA TGTGCCAGCAGTTATTTAGCGGGAGGGCCGAGGGACGAGCAGTACTTC. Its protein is CASSYLAGGPRDEQYF.

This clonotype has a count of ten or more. CDR3 sequence (DNA): TGCAGCGTTACCGGGGGGCCCGCCAAAAACATTCAGTACTTC. It is translated as CSVTGGPAKNIQYF. V is TRBV29-1 and J is TRBJ2-4; D possibly corresponds to TRBD2 (7 bases). Germline lookup yields CDR1 SQVTM and CDR2 ANQGSEA. The CDR3 totals 14 residues. Trimming pared 5 bases from V and 1 base from J, leaving 12 bases between.

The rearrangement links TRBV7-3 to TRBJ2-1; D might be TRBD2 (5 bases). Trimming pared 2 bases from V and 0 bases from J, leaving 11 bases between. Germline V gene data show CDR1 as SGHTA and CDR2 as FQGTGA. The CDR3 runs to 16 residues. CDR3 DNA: TGTGCCAGCAGCTTAGCAGCGGACGGCTCCTACAATGAGCAGTTCTTC. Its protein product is CASSLAADGSYNEQFF.

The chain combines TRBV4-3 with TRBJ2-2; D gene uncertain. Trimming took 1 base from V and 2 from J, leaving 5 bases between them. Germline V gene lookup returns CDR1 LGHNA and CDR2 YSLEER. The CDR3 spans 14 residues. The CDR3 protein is CASSQVLNTGELFF. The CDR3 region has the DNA TGCGCCAGCAGCCAAGTCCTTAACACCGGGGAGCTGTTTTTT.

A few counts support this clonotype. The CDR3 nucleotides are TGCGCCAGCAGCTTGGAAGGGAGTGGGAACAATCAGCCCCAGCATTTT. It encodes CASSLEGSGNNQPQHF. The chain recombines TRBV5-1 with TRBJ1-5; D is unclear. The CDR3 covers 16 residues. Germline CDR1 is SGHRS and CDR2 is YFSETQ. Between the trimmed V and J ends, which lost 0 bases and 3 bases, there was a span of 13 bases.

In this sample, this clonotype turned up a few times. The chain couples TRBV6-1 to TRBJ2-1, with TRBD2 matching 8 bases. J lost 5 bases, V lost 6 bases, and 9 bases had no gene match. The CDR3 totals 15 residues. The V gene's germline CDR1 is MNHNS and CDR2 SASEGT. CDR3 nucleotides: TGTGCCAGCAGCATAACTAGCGGAGGACACAATGAGCAGTTCTTC. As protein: CASSITSGGHNEQFF.

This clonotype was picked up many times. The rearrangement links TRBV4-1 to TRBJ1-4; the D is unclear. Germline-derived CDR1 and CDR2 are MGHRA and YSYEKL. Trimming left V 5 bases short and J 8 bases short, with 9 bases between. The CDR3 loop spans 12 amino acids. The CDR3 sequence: CASSTTGEKLFF. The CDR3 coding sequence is TGCGCCAGCAGCACGACGGGAGAAAAACTGTTTTTT.

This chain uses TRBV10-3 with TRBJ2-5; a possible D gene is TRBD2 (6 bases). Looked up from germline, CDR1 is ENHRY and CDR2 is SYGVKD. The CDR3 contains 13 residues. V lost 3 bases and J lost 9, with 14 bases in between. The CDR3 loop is CAISDPGALAQYF. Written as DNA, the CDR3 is TGTGCCATCAGTGACCCGGGAGCCCTGGCCCAGTACTTC.

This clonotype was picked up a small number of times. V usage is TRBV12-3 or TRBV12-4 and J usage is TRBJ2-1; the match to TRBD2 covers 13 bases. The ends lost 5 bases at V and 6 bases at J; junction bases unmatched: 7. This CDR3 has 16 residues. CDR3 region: CASSPKRLAGGNEQFF. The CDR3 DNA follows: TGTGCCAGCAGTCCTAAACGACTAGCGGGAGGCAATGAGCAGTTCTTC.

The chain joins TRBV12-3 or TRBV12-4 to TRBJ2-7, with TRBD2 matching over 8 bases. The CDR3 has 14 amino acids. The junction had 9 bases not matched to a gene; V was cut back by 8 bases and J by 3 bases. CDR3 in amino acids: CASHEGLVNYEQYF. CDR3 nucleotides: TGTGCCAGCCATGAGGGACTAGTGAACTACGAGCAGTACTTC.